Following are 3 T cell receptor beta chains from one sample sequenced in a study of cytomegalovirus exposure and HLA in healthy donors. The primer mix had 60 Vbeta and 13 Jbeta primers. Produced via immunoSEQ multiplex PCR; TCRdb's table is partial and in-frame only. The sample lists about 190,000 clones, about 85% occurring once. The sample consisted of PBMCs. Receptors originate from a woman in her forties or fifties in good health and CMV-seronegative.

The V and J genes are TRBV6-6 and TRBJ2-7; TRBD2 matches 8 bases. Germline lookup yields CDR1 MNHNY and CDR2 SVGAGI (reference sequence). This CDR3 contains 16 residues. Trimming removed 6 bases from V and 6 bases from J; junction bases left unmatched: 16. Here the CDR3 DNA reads TGTGCCAGCAGCCCCAGCCTTCGCGGGGGGCGAATCGAGCAGTACTTC. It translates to CASSPSLRGGRIEQYF.

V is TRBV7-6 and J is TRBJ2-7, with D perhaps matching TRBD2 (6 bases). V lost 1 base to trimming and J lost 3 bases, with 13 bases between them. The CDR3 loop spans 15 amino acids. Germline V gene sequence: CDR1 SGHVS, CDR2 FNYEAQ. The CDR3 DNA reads TGTGCCAGCAGCTTAGGCGGAGGGGAAGTCTACGAGCAGTACTTC. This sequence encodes CASSLGGGEVYEQYF.

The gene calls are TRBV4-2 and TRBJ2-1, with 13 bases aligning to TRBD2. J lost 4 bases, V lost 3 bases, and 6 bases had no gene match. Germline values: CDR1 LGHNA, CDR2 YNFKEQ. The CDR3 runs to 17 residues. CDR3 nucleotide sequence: TGTGCCAGCAGCCAGGACCGACTAGCGGGAGGTTACAATGAGCAGTTCTTC. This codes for CASSQDRLAGGYNEQFF.